One sample yielded the 3 T cell receptor beta chains listed below, sequenced in a study of T cells after yellow fever vaccination. TCRdb re-analysed the 5' RACE reads in MiXCR, keeping a single row per CDR3 protein. The profile covers more than 90,000 distinct CDR3 sequences, with around 7.2% appearing a single time and roughly 3% taken by the ten largest. The specimen comprised CD4+ T cells sorted from PBMCs, sampled 45 days after the first yellow fever vaccination. These receptors originate from a man younger than 35 who received the YFV17D yellow fever vaccine.

This clonotype has a count of ten or more. The rearrangement joins TRBV7-3 to TRBJ2-3; no reliable D call. Trimming took 0 bases from V and 3 from J, leaving 4 bases between them. Germline V gene data show CDR1 as SGHTA and CDR2 as FQGTGA. CDR3 length equals 13 residues. The CDR3 coding sequence is TGTGCCAGCAGCTTAACGGCGACAGATACGCAGTATTTT. Translation gives CASSLTATDTQYF.

This clonotype was seen at least ten times. The chain is built from TRBV3-1 and TRBJ1-4; D ambiguous. V dropped 1 base and J dropped 3 bases, with 6 bases sitting between them. The CDR3 is 14 residues long. Germline CDR1 reads LGHDT; CDR2 reads YNNKEL (reference sequence). The CDR3, as DNA: TGTGCCAGCAGCCAAGGCGAGGCTAATGAAAAACTGTTTTTT. Protein product: CASSQGEANEKLFF.

V and J are TRBV18 and TRBJ1-1; D call uncertain. Germline V gene sequence: CDR1 KGHSH, CDR2 LQKENI. This CDR3 spans 14 amino acids. V was trimmed by 6 bases and J by 2 bases, leaving 13 bases between them. CDR3 in amino acids: CASSIEAGNTEAFF. CDR3 DNA sequence: TGTGCCAGCTCTATAGAGGCAGGAAACACTGAAGCTTTCTTT.